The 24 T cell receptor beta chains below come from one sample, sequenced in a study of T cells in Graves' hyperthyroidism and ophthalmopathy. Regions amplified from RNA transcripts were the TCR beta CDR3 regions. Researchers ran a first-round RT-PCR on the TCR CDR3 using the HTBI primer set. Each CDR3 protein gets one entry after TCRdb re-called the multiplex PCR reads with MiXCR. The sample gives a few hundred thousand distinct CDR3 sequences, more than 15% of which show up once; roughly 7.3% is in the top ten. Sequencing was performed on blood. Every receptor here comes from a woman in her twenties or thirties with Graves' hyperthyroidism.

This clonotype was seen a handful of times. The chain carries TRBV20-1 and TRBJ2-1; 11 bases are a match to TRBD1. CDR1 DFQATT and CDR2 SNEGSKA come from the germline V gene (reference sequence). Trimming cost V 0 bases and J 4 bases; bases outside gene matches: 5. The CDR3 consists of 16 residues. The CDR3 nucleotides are TGCAGTGCTAGAGATCGGGGACAGGGGGGTTACAATGAGCAGTTCTTC. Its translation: CSARDRGQGGYNEQFF.

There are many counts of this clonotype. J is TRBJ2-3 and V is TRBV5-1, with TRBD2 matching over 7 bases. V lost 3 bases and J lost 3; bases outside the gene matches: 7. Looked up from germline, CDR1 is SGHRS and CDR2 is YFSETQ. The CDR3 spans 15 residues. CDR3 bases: TGCGCCAGCAGCTCGGGAGGAACAAGGACAGATACGCAGTATTTT. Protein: CASSSGGTRTDTQYF.

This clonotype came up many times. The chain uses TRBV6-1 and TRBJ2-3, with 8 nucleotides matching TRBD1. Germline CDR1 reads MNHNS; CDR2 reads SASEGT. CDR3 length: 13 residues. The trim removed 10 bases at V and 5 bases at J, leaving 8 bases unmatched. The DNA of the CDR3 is TGTGCCATCGGACAGGGAAAAGGAGATACGCAGTATTTT. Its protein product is CAIGQGKGDTQYF.

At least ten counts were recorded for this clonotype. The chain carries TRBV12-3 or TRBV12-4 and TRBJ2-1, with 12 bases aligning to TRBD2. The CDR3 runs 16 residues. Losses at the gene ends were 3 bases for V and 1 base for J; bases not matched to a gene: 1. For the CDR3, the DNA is TGTGCCAGCAGTTTGACTAGCGGGAGATCCTACAATGAGCAGTTCTTC. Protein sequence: CASSLTSGRSYNEQFF.

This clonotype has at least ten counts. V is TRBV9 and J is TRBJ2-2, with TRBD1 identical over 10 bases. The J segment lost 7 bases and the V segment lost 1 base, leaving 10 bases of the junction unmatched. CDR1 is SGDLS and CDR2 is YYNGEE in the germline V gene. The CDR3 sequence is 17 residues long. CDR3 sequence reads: CASSVSGGTGDYGELFF. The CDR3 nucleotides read TGTGCCAGCAGCGTATCAGGAGGGACAGGGGATTACGGGGAGCTGTTTTTT.

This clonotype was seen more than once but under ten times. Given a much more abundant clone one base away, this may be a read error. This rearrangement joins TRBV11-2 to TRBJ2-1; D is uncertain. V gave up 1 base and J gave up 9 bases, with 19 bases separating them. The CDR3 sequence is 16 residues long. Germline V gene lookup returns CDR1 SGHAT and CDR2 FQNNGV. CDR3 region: CASSLALLIKNSEQFF. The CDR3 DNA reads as TGTGCCAGCAGCTTAGCCCTCCTGATCAAAAACAGTGAGCAGTTCTTC.

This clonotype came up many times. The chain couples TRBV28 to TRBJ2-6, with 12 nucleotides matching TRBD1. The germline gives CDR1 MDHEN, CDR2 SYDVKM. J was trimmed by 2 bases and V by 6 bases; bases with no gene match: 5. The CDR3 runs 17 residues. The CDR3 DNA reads TGTGCCAGCAGAACCGGGACAGGGGGCCCTGGGGCCAACGTCCTGACTTTC. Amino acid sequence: CASRTGTGGPGANVLTF. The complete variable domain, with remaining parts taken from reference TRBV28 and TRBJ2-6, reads DVKVTQSSRYLVKRTGEKVFLECVQDMDHENMFWYRQDPGLGLRLIYFSYDVKMKEKGDIPEGYSVSREKKERFSLILESASTNQTSMYLCASRTGTGGPGANVLTFGAGSRLTVL.

In DNA form, the CDR3 reads TGTGCCAGCAGCTTGTTGGCCTCTTTCACCGGGGAGCTGTTTTTT. It is translated as CASSLLASFTGELFF. The J gene is TRBJ2-2, the V gene TRBV5-6; no definite D call. Trimming removed 1 base from V and 4 bases from J, with 11 bases in between. The CDR3 has 15 amino acids. Germline CDR1 reads SGHDT; CDR2 reads YYEEEE.

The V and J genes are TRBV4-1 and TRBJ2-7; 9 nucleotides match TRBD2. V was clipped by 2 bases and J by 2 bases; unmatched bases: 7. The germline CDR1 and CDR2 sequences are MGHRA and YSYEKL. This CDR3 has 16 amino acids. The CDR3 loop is CASSQPGLAPAYEQYF. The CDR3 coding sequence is TGCGCCAGCAGCCAACCGGGACTAGCTCCTGCCTACGAGCAGTACTTC.

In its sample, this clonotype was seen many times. In DNA, the CDR3 is TGCAGTGCTAGAGATGTCACAGGATCTAACTATGGCTACACCTTC. Residues: CSARDVTGSNYGYTF. The V call is TRBV20-1, the J call TRBJ1-2; possibly TRBD1 for D (5 bases). There are 15 residues in the CDR3. CDR1 and CDR2 (germline): DFQATT, SNEGSKA (reference sequence). With 0 bases removed from V and 0 bases from J, the gap between germline ends came to 11 bases.

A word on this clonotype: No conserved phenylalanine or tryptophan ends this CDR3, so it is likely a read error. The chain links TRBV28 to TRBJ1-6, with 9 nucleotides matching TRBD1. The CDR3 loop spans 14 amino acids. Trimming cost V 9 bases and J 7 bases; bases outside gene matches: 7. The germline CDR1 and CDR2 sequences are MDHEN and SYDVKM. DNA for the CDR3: TGTGCCAGTTCGACCGGGACAGGGAATTCACCCCTCCACCTT. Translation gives CASSTGTGNSPLHL.

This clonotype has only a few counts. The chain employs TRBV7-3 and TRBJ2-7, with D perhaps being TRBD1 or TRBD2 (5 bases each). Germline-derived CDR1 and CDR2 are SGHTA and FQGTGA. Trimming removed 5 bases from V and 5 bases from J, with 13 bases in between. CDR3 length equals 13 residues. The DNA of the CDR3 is TGTGCCAGCAGCCTAATGAGGGGTCACGAGCAGTACTTC. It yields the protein CASSLMRGHEQYF.

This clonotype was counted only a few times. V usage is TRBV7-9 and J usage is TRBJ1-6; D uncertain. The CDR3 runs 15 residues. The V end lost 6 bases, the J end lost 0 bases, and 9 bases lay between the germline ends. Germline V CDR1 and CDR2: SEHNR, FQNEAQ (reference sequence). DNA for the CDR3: TGTGCCAGCAGTATTTCGGACTCCTATAATTCACCCCTCCACTTT. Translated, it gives CASSISDSYNSPLHF.

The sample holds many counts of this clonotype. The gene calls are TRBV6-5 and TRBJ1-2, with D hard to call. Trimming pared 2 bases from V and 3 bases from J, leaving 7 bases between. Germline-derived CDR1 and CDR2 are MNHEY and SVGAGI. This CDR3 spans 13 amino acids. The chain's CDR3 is CASSYGRYYGYTF. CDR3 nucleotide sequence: TGTGCCAGCAGTTACGGGCGGTACTATGGCTACACCTTC.

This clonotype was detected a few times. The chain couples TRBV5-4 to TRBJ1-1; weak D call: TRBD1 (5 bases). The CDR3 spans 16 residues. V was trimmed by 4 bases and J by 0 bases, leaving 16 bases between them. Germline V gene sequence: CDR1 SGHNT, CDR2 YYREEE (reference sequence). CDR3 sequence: CASSPDILKMNTEAFF. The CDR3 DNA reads TGTGCCAGCAGCCCGGACATCTTGAAAATGAACACTGAAGCTTTCTTT.

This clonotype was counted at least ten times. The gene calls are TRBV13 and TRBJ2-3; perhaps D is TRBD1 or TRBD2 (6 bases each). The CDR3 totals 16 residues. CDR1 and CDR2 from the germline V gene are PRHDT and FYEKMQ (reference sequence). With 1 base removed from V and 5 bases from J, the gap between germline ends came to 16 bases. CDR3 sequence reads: CASSLEGDWREDTQYF. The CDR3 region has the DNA TGTGCCAGCAGCTTAGAGGGGGACTGGAGAGAAGATACGCAGTATTTT.

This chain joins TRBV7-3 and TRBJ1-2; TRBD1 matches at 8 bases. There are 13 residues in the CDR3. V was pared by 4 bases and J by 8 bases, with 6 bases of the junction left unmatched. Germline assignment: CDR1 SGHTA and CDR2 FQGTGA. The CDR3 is CASSSRTGQGYTF. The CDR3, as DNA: TGTGCCAGCAGCTCCAGGACAGGGCAGGGCTACACCTTC.

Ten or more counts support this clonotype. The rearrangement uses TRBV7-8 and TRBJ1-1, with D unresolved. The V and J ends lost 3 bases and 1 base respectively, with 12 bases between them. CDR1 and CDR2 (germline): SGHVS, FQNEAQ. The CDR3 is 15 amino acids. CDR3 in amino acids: CASSFQIGGNTEAFF. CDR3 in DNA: TGTGCCAGCAGCTTCCAAATCGGCGGGAACACTGAAGCTTTCTTT.

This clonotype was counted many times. The DNA for the CDR3 is TGTGCCAGCATCCGAAACAGCAGGGCGGCGGGAGGCTACACCTTC. Its protein is CASIRNSRAAGGYTF. The rearrangement joins TRBV12-3 or TRBV12-4 to TRBJ1-2, with D possibly matching TRBD1 (5 bases). The CDR3 runs to 15 residues. Trimming left V 7 bases short and J 8 bases short, with 23 bases between.

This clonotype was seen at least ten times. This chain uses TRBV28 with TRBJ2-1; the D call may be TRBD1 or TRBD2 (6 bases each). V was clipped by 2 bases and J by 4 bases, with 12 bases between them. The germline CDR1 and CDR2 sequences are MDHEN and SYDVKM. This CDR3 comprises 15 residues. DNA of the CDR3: TGTGCCAGCAGTTTAACCCGGGGGCGTTACAATGAGCAGTTCTTC. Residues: CASSLTRGRYNEQFF.

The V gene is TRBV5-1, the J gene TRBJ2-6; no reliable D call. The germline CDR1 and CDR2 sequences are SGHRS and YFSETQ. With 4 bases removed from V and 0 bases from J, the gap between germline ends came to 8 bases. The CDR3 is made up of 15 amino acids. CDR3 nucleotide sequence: TGCGCCAGCAGCCCCGGTGACTCTGGGGCCAACGTCCTGACTTTC. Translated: CASSPGDSGANVLTF.

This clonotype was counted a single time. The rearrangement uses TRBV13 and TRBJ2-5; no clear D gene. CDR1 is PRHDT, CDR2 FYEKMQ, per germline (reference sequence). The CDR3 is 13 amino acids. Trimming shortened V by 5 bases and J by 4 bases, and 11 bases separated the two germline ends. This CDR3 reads CASSPAILETQYF. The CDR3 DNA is TGTGCCAGCAGCCCCGCCATACTAGAGACCCAGTACTTC.

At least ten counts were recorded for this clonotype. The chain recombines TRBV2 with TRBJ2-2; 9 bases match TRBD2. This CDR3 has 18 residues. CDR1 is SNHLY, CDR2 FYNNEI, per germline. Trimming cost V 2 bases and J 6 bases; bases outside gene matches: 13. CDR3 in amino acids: CASSEIPIAGVGAGELFF. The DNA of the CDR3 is TGTGCCAGCAGTGAAATCCCTATAGCGGGAGTTGGCGCCGGGGAGCTGTTTTTT.

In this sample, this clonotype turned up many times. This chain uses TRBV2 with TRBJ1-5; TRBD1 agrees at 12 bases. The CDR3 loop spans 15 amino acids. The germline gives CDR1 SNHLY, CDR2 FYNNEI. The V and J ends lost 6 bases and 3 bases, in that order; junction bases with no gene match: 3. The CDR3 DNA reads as TGTGCCAGCAGGGGGGACAGGGGGCCCAATCAGCCCCAGCATTTT. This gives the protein CASRGDRGPNQPQHF.